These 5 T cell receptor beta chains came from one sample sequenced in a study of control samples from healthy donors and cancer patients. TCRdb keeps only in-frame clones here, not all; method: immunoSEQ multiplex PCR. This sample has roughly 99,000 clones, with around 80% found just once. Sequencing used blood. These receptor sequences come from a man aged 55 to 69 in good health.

DNA of the CDR3: TGTGCCAGCAAATCAACAGTCATTAGCGGGCGCGCAGATACGCAGTATTTT. This gives the protein CASKSTVISGRADTQYF. The V and J genes are TRBV3-1 (or the pseudogene TRBV3-2) and TRBJ2-3, with 7 bases that match TRBD2. Looked up from germline, CDR1 is LGHDT and CDR2 is YNNKEL (reference sequence). Unmatched junction bases numbered 17, after V lost 7 bases and J lost 4 bases. This CDR3 has 17 residues.

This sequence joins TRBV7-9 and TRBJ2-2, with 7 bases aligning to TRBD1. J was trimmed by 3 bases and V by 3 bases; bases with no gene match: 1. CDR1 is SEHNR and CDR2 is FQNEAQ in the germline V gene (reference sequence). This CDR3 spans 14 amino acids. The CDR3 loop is CASSFTGDTGELFF. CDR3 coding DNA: TGTGCCAGCAGCTTTACAGGGGACACCGGGGAGCTGTTTTTT.

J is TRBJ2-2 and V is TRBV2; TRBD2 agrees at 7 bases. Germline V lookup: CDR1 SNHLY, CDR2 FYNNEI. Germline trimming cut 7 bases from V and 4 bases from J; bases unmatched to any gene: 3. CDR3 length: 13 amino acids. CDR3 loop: CASTGEGTGELFF. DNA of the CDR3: TGTGCCAGCACGGGGGAGGGCACCGGGGAGCTGTTTTTT.

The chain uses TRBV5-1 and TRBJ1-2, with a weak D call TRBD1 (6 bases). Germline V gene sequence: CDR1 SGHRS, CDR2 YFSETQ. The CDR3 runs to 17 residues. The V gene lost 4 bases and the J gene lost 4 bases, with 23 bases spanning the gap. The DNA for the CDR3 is TGCGCCAGCAGCCTCACCGGGACATCCCAGGACGGCTATGGCTACACCTTC. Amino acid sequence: CASSLTGTSQDGYGYTF.

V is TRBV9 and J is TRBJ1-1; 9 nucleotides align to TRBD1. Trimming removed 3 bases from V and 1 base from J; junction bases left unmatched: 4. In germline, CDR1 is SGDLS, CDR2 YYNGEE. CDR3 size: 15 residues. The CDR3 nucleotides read TGTGCCAGCAGCGAGACGGGACAGGGGAACACTGAAGCTTTCTTT. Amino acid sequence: CASSETGQGNTEAFF.